This T cell receptor (beta chain) was sequenced for a study of PD-L1 blockade in urothelial cancer. Trimming cost V 2 bases and J 6 bases, with 16 bases left between them. CDR3 length: 15 amino acids. CDR1 and CDR2 from the germline V gene are SNHLY and FYNNEI. Data came from immunoSEQ multiplex PCR; TCRdb stores just in-frame clones and leaves some out. The repertoire holds roughly 120,000 clones, with approximately 89% as singletons. Indicated time point: peripheral blood 6 weeks after treatment start. This sequence joins TRBV2 and TRBJ2-5; maybe TRBD1 (6 bases). Sequencing was performed on PBMCs, taken around atezolizumab (anti-PD-L1) treatment. This receptor was identified in a man between 60 and 75 years old with urothelial cancer. CDR3 residues: CASSESPGHLQTQYF. As DNA, the CDR3 is TGTGCCAGCAGTGAATCACCGGGACACCTTCAGACCCAGTACTTC. The full variable domain, completed using reference TRBV2 and TRBJ2-5, is EPEVTQTPSHQVTQMGQEVILRCVPISNHLYFYWYRQILGQKVEFLVSFYNNEISEKSEIFDDQFSVERPDGSNFTLKIRSTKLEDSAMYFCASSESPGHLQTQYFGPGTRLLVL.